The rows below give T cell receptor beta chains drawn from one sample of a study of shared clonotypes between healthy human individuals. Data came from immunoSEQ multiplex PCR; TCRdb stores just in-frame clones and leaves some out. This repertoire shows over 400,000 clones, around 96% found once; its top ten account for around 0.067%. Sequenced input: naive CD4+ T cells sorted from blood. Every receptor here comes from a young woman in good health. The CDR3 runs from the conserved cysteine through the conserved F or W. D genes are given only for firm matches. Size tells how often a clone was seen (once, few, many) or the class of an expanded clone, and some rows leave it out.

V	D	length	J	size	CDR3	DNA
TRBV19	TRBD2	14	TRBJ2-7	NA	CASSTAGGWYEQYF	TGTGCCAGTAGTACAGCGGGAGGGTGGTACGAGCAGTACTTC
TRBV25-1	NA	15	TRBJ1-1	NA	CASSDSWTDTTEAFF	TGTGCCAGCAGTGATTCCTGGACAGATACCACTGAAGCTTTCTTT
TRBV6-6	NA	14	TRBJ1-1	NA	CASSPVTGNTEAFF	TGTGCCAGCAGCCCAGTTACGGGAAACACTGAAGCTTTCTTT
TRBV6-5	TRBD1	13	TRBJ1-2	NA	CASSQGQGRGYTF	TGTGCCAGCAGTCAAGGACAGGGTCGAGGCTACACCTTC
TRBV27	TRBD1	15	TRBJ1-1	NA	CASSLRTGGNTEAFF	TGTGCCAGCAGTCTGCGGACAGGGGGGAACACTGAAGCTTTCTTT
TRBV4-1	NA	14	TRBJ1-5	NA	CASSQGGSNQPQHF	TGCGCCAGCAGCCAAGGGGGGAGCAATCAGCCCCAGCATTTT
TRBV10-3	NA	14	TRBJ1-4	NA	CATRPGTDNEKLFF	TGTGCCACCCGCCCAGGGACGGATAATGAAAAACTGTTTTTT
TRBV30	NA	12	TRBJ1-3	NA	CAWSEILNTIYF	TGTGCCTGGAGTGAGATCCTAAACACCATATATTTT
TRBV28	TRBD1	16	TRBJ2-7	NA	CASSRRDRRIMYEQYF	TGTGCCAGCAGCCGTAGGGACAGGCGTATCATGTACGAGCAGTACTTC
TRBV29-1	TRBD2	21	TRBJ2-1	NA	CSVEDSRDRGTSGRAYNEQFF	TGCAGCGTTGAAGATTCGCGGGACAGGGGGACTAGCGGGAGGGCCTACAATGAGCAGTTCTTC
TRBV15	NA	14	TRBJ2-7	NA	CATSRAADSYEQYF	TGTGCCACCAGCAGAGCGGCAGACTCCTACGAGCAGTACTTC
TRBV27	NA	14	TRBJ1-5	NA	CASSFKGNDQPQHF	TGTGCCAGCAGTTTTAAAGGGAATGATCAGCCCCAGCATTTT
TRBV27	NA	16	TRBJ1-3	NA	CASSYGGPPSGNTIYF	TGTGCCAGCAGTTATGGGGGACCGCCGTCTGGAAACACCATATATTTT
TRBV2	NA	15	TRBJ2-2	once	CASTGPEGHTGELFF	TGTGCCAGCACCGGGCCGGAGGGACACACCGGGGAGCTGTTTTTT
TRBV30	TRBD2	12	TRBJ2-5	NA	CAFGLAGRIQYF	TGTGCCTTCGGACTAGCGGGACGTATACAGTACTTC
TRBV28	NA	13	TRBJ1-5	NA	CASKPLRPQPQHF	TGTGCCAGCAAACCTTTGAGGCCGCAGCCCCAGCATTTT